What follows describes a single T cell receptor beta chain. No antigen is known for it. No much larger clone exists at a distance of one base, and base qualities are not known. These data are taken from a study of T cell responses to AZD1222 COVID-19 vaccine (dated by TCRdb to about 2021). Describing the broader study: A total of just over 230 trial participants underwent TCR sequencing, of whom about 210 had received two doses of AZD1222 and around 25 had received two doses of the MenACWY control vaccine. Trial participants were enrolled by age into subgroups of 18-55, 56-69 and 70-plus years, and 148, 28 and 57 TCR-sequenced participants, respectively, were included in these subgroups. The full study reports these points: Participants were mostly white British, with more females than males. The authors suggested clonal diversity may have been underestimated. Because no day 14 peak-response samples were available, repertoires were characterized only after the peak T cell response. Reportedly, close to half of the unique spike-specific TCRs recognized epitopes lying outside the regions that are mutated in the B.1.351 and B.1.1.7 variants. A significant rise in spike-specific TCR breadth and depth was observed after two AZD1222 doses relative to day 0 and relative to MenACWY recipients. The 56-69-year group was small, and its depth increase did not reach significance, likely because of low power. Conclusions about previously exposed vaccinees are limited, since just a handful of AZD1222 recipients were seropositive for SARS-CoV-2 at baseline. CD4 TCRs associated with the vaccine covered the entire spike protein, and the dominant responses were in regions 160-218 and 743-854.

Interpreted using the paper, the time point label stands for: about 28 days (+/-7) after the second vaccine dose. AZD1222 recipients whose second dose came at about 4 weeks and those whose second dose came at about 12 weeks were combined into one group, since spike-specific TCR depth and breadth did not differ between the two schedules. Samples from vaccinated people were obtained from the UK trials COV001 and COV002, which included a single-blind randomized controlled phase 2/3 trial of AZD1222 (ChAdOx1 nCoV-19) in healthy adults. Trial participant PBMC samples were collected at day 0 and day 28 after the second dose for TCRbeta chain sequencing. The CDR3 regions of human TCRbeta chains were analyzed by immunosequencing. Under the source paper's analysis protocol: Repertoire TCRs were checked for matches against a reference library of SARS-CoV-2-specific TCRs that had been generated using the MIRA antigen-specificity platform. Breadth meant the fraction of unique TCRs that were SARS-CoV-2-associated, whereas depth meant the fraction of total T cells that were SARS-CoV-2-associated. Each spike-specific TCR was assigned to its reactive spike region and to a CD4 or CD8 class using the MIRA data. Log10-transformed breadth and depth values were compared by one-way ANOVA with Sidak's multiple comparisons tests. This is the immuneACCESS table as TCRdb keeps it, with only in-frame sequences that have V and J called. A part of the clones is gone; compared with another copy, unresolved V genes explain less than half, and the rest is unexplained. For V, J and clone size, that table is used; D and trimming come from the DNA. In this sample the table shows 90,000 to 120,000 clones, just over 90% of which occur a single time. The ten largest clones add up to approximately 5.6% of the sample.

A distance of 12 bases separates the germline ends of V and J, which lose 3 bases and 2 bases respectively. The CDR3 contains 15 residues, cysteine and phenylalanine counted. CDR3 DNA only is kept here, 45 bases in frame from base 1. The germline V gene encodes CDR1 SGHVS and CDR2 FNYEAQ. This clonotype was obtained from an adult who received the AZD1222 COVID-19 vaccine. This material consisted of peripheral blood, taken 28 days after the second AZD1222 dose. The chain is encoded by TRBV7-6 joined to TRBJ2-3; the D gene cannot be named for sure. The CDR3 is CASSLVTTLTDTQYF. At the DNA level, the sequence is TGTGCCAGCAGCTTGGTTACTACACTCACAGATACGCAGTATTTT.